The rows below give T cell receptor beta chains drawn from one sample of a study of blood T cell repertoires in COVID-19. Sequenced by immunoSEQ multiplex PCR; TCRdb stores in-frame clones only, minus some. The data show over 85,000 clones, 76% seen once. The sequencing sample was made of peripheral blood. These receptors were taken from a woman at least 80 years old with acute or convalescent COVID-19. Each CDR3 is given with its conserved first and last residue. A D gene is named only where the DNA matches it firmly. The size entry is marked missing in some rows and otherwise reads once, few, many or a size class.

V,size,J,length,D,CDR3,DNA
TRBV7-8,NA,TRBJ1-2,14,TRBD1,CASSTTRDSHGYTF,TGTGCCAGCAGCACCACCCGGGACAGCCATGGCTACACCTTC
TRBV19,few,TRBJ1-1,13,NA,CASWGVTNTEAFF,TGTGCCAGCTGGGGGGTGACGAACACTGAAGCTTTCTTT
TRBV5-4,NA,TRBJ2-2,15,TRBD1,CASSSGTERTGELFF,TGTGCCAGCAGCTCCGGGACAGAGAGAACCGGGGAGCTGTTTTTT
TRBV5-1,NA,TRBJ2-3,15,NA,CASSLARAQRDTQYF,TGCGCCAGCAGCTTGGCTAGAGCCCAACGGGATACGCAGTATTTT
TRBV30,NA,TRBJ2-3,13,NA,CAWRTPGTDTQYF,TGTGCCTGGAGAACCCCAGGCACAGATACGCAGTATTTT
TRBV10-3,NA,TRBJ1-3,11,NA,CAITGGNTIYF,TGTGCCATCACAGGTGGAAACACCATATATTTT
TRBV10-3,few,TRBJ2-3,14,TRBD2,CAISTSGSTDTQYF,TGTGCCATCAGTACTAGCGGGAGCACAGATACGCAGTATTTT
TRBV18,NA,TRBJ2-2,16,TRBD1,CASSLRQGENTGELFF,TGTGCCAGCTCACTCAGGCAGGGGGAGAACACCGGGGAGCTGTTTTTT
TRBV12-3/TRBV12-4,once,TRBJ2-5,12,NA,CASSFRGETQYF,TGTGCCAGCAGTTTCCGGGGGGAGACCCAGTACTTC
TRBV9,NA,TRBJ2-1,16,TRBD2,CASSPRLADPYNEQFF,TGTGCCAGCAGCCCCCGACTAGCGGACCCCTACAATGAGCAGTTCTTC
TRBV5-5,NA,TRBJ2-3,15,NA,CASTRQGVGTDTQYF,TGTGCCAGCACCCGCCAGGGTGTGGGCACAGATACGCAGTATTTT
TRBV30,NA,TRBJ1-1,14,TRBD1,CAWGTGVPNTEAFF,TGTGCCTGGGGGACAGGGGTACCAAACACTGAAGCTTTCTTT
TRBV12-3/TRBV12-4,NA,TRBJ2-3,13,NA,CASSLAAGDTQYF,TGTGCCAGCAGTTTGGCGGCCGGAGATACGCAGTATTTT
TRBV9,few,TRBJ2-5,13,NA,CASSVRTTGTQYF,TGTGCCAGCAGCGTAAGGACTACCGGGACCCAGTACTTC
TRBV5-1,once,TRBJ1-6,18,NA,CASSQRQTTSSYNSPLHF,TGCGCCAGCAGTCAGCGACAGACGACGAGCTCCTATAATTCACCCCTCCACTTT
TRBV28,NA,TRBJ2-7,16,NA,CASSPQMVAPAYEQYF,TGTGCCAGCAGCCCTCAAATGGTAGCACCCGCCTACGAGCAGTACTTC
TRBV12-3/TRBV12-4,once,TRBJ1-1,13,NA,CATIVGEGTEAFF,TGTGCCACCATAGTCGGGGAGGGAACTGAAGCTTTCTTT
TRBV5-1,NA,TRBJ2-1,16,TRBD2,CASSLTTSGGWNEQFF,TGCGCCAGCAGCTTGACTACTAGCGGGGGGTGGAATGAGCAGTTCTTC
TRBV7-9,NA,TRBJ2-5,15,TRBD2,CASSPGLAVGETQYF,TGTGCCAGCAGCCCGGGACTAGCGGTCGGAGAGACCCAGTACTTC
TRBV5-1,NA,TRBJ2-5,16,TRBD1,CASSLSPGGNGETQYF,TGCGCCAGCAGCTTGTCCCCAGGGGGAAATGGGGAGACCCAGTACTTC
TRBV18,NA,TRBJ2-1,14,TRBD2,CASSPGLGHNEQFF,TGTGCCAGCTCACCGGGACTAGGCCACAATGAGCAGTTCTTC
TRBV6-2/TRBV6-3,NA,TRBJ1-3,15,NA,CASSASLTSANTIYF,TGTGCCAGCAGTGCATCTCTTACTTCTGCCAACACCATATATTTT
TRBV7-9,NA,TRBJ2-7,12,TRBD1,CASSGQGNEQYF,TGTGCCAGCAGCGGACAGGGCAACGAGCAGTACTTC
TRBV27,many,TRBJ1-3,14,TRBD1,CASRQQGQGNTIYF,TGTGCCAGCAGGCAACAGGGGCAAGGAAACACCATATATTTT
TRBV24-1,NA,TRBJ2-7,17,NA,CPHQRGEAGSQPYEQYF,TGTCCACACCAGAGGGGGGAAGCGGGATCCCAACCCTACGAGCAGTACTTC
TRBV19,NA,TRBJ2-5,11,NA,CASSYRETQYF,TGTGCCAGTAGTTACAGAGAGACCCAGTACTTC